The T cell receptor (beta chain) under discussion was sequenced for a study of cytotoxic CD8 clonotypes in ibrutinib-treated CLL. Looking at the study overall: Samples had a mean of 255,043 productive templates and around 89,000 productive rearrangements. Study-level findings and limits: Samples from sustained-remission and progressing patients were taken at different times. Before falling back toward baseline at progression, clonality had risen at the time of ibrutinib response.

Worth noting for this clone: Its antigen is currently unknown.

Cryopreserved PBMCs supplied about 2.1 micrograms of genomic DNA for TCR beta libraries. Assay used: immunoSEQ multiplex PCR; TCRdb lists only in-frame clones, some missing. The data contain approximately 15,000 clones, approximately 81% of them singletons. Sequencing was performed on PBMCs, taken before ibrutinib treatment. The source is a human donor with chronic lymphocytic leukemia.

CDR3 DNA sequence: TGTGCCAGCAGCGTTTCATCGGCTAGCGAGAAGTATTTT. Encoded protein: CASSVSSASEKYF. The chain employs TRBV9 and TRBJ2-3; D possibly corresponds to TRBD2 (6 bases). The germline gives CDR1 SGDLS, CDR2 YYNGEE. With 2 bases removed from V and 13 bases from J, the gap between germline ends came to 17 bases. CDR3 size: 13 residues. Drawing the rest from reference TRBV9 and TRBJ2-3, the complete variable domain is DSGVTQTPKHLITATGQRVTLRCSPRSGDLSVYWYQQSLDQGLQFLIQYYNGEERAKGNILERFSAQQFPDLHSELNLSSLELGDSALYFCASSVSSASEKYFGPGTRLTVL.